The rows below give T cell receptor beta chains drawn from one sample of a study of blood T cell repertoires in COVID-19. Libraries were prepared by immunoSEQ multiplex PCR; TCRdb keeps only in-frame clonotypes and omits some of them. Among some 250,000 clones listed, about 68% were seen once. Sequencing used peripheral blood. The source of these receptors is a woman older than 75 with acute or convalescent COVID-19. The CDR3 runs from the conserved cysteine through the conserved F or W. D genes are given only for firm matches. Rows give clone size only sometimes, using once, few, many, or a class for an expanded clone.

>TRBV27|TRBD2|TRBJ2-7|once
CASSLWGGGGYEQYF
TGTGCCAGCAGTTTATGGGGCGGGGGGGGTTACGAGCAGTACTTC
>TRBV5-1|TRBD1|TRBJ1-5|NA
CASSEGQAVNQPQHF
TGCGCCAGCAGCGAGGGACAGGCGGTCAATCAGCCCCAGCATTTT
>TRBV6-5|NA|TRBJ1-2|NA
CASSYSTALYGYTF
TGTGCCAGCAGTTACTCGACAGCCCTATATGGCTACACCTTC
>TRBV15|TRBD2|TRBJ2-5|NA
CATSRDGLAAQETQYF
TGTGCCACCAGCAGAGATGGCCTAGCGGCCCAAGAGACCCAGTACTTC
>TRBV5-1|TRBD2|TRBJ2-5|NA
CASSPSGIVETQYF
TGCGCCAGCAGTCCCAGCGGGATCGTAGAGACCCAGTACTTC
>TRBV23-1|NA|TRBJ1-6|NA
CASSQQQESPLHF
TGCGCCAGCAGTCAACAACAGGAGTCACCCCTCCACTTT
>TRBV7-2|NA|TRBJ1-1|few
CASSLASWGKGRYEAFF
TGTGCCAGCAGCTTAGCCTCGTGGGGGAAGGGGAGGTATGAAGCTTTCTTT
>TRBV4-1|NA|TRBJ2-2|NA
CASSQDPQLATGELFF
TGCGCCAGCAGCCAAGATCCCCAACTTGCCACCGGGGAGCTGTTTTTT
>TRBV10-2|TRBD2|TRBJ2-3|NA
CASSELAGGPTDTQYF
TGCGCCAGCAGTGAACTAGCGGGAGGGCCAACAGATACGCAGTATTTT
>TRBV30|TRBD1|TRBJ1-1|NA
CAPTGGATEAFF
TGTGCCCCGACAGGGGGTGCCACTGAAGCTTTCTTT
>TRBV29-1|TRBD1|TRBJ1-1|NA
CSVPRTGTGKNTEAFF
TGCAGCGTTCCTCGGACTGGGACAGGCAAGAACACTGAAGCTTTCTTT
>TRBV5-8|NA|TRBJ1-2|NA
CASSLTGFGGYGYTF
TGTGCCAGCAGCTTGACAGGCTTCGGGGGTTATGGCTACACCTTC
>TRBV6-2/TRBV6-3|NA|TRBJ2-2|NA
CASSSSFDSYTGELFF
TGTGCCAGCAGTTCAAGCTTTGACAGCTACACCGGGGAGCTGTTTTTT
>TRBV19|NA|TRBJ2-2|NA
CASSIMGAGTGELFF
TGTGCCAGTAGTATAATGGGGGCCGGAACCGGGGAGCTGTTTTTT
>TRBV29-1|NA|TRBJ2-5|NA
CSVERGTETQYF
TGCAGCGTTGAACGGGGAACGGAGACCCAGTACTTC
>TRBV3-1/TRBV3-2|NA|TRBJ1-3|NA
CASSQRPGNTIYF
TGTGCCAGCAGCCAACGTCCTGGAAACACCATATATTTT
>TRBV7-2|TRBD1|TRBJ2-1|NA
CASSADRGYNEQFF
TGTGCCAGCAGCGCGGACAGGGGTTACAATGAGCAGTTCTTC
>TRBV5-4|NA|TRBJ1-2|NA
CASSFTGIDYGYTF
TGTGCCAGCAGCTTTACAGGGATCGACTATGGCTACACCTTC
>TRBV18|NA|TRBJ1-3|NA
CASSPSPGVRNTIYF
TGTGCCAGCTCACCCTCGCCCGGGGTCCGGAACACCATATATTTT
>TRBV5-4|TRBD1|TRBJ2-5|NA
CASSWGQGQIETQYF
TGTGCCAGCAGCTGGGGACAGGGCCAGATAGAGACCCAGTACTTC